The 30 T cell receptor beta chains listed next were all sequenced from one sample in a study of blood T cell repertoires in COVID-19. Data came from immunoSEQ multiplex PCR; TCRdb stores just in-frame clones and leaves some out. This table holds some 360,000 clones, roughly 90% found once. Sequenced: PBMCs or T cells enriched from blood (not recorded which). The receptors originated from a woman aged 25 to 39 who had been exposed to COVID-19.

CDR3 nucleotide sequence: TGTGCCAGCAGTTTTCCCCCTAGTGACGAGACCCAGTACTTC. It encodes CASSFPPSDETQYF. V usage is TRBV28 and J usage is TRBJ2-5; D ambiguous. The germline gives CDR1 MDHEN, CDR2 SYDVKM. V lost 3 bases, J lost 5 bases, and 13 bases lay in between. This CDR3 contains 14 residues.

This chain uses TRBV24-1 with TRBJ1-1; D unresolved. Between the trimmed V and J ends, which lost 0 bases and 10 bases, there was a span of 14 bases. The CDR3 is made up of 14 amino acids. Germline V gene data show CDR1 as KGHDR and CDR2 as SFDVKD. CDR3: CATSDLQRSRGAFF. The CDR3 nucleotides read TGTGCCACCAGTGATTTGCAACGTTCCCGCGGAGCTTTCTTT.

The rearrangement uses TRBV15 and TRBJ1-5, with a possible D match to TRBD1 (5 bases). The germline gives CDR1 LNHNV, CDR2 YYDKDF (reference sequence). The germline V and J ends were trimmed by 0 bases and 5 bases, with 8 bases remaining between them. This CDR3 is built from 14 residues. The CDR3: CATSRDLGDQPQHF. CDR3 DNA: TGTGCCACCAGCAGAGATCTAGGGGATCAGCCCCAGCATTTT.

This clone has a single count. The genes are TRBV28 and TRBJ2-3, with TRBD2 matching over 14 bases. In germline, CDR1 is MDHEN, CDR2 SYDVKM. V was pared by 4 bases and J by 5 bases, with 11 bases of the junction left unmatched. This CDR3 has 18 amino acids. CDR3 sequence reads: CASSSLGLAGGGLDTQYF. DNA of the CDR3: TGTGCCAGCAGTTCACTCGGACTAGCGGGAGGTGGGTTAGATACGCAGTATTTT.

The chain carries TRBV2 and TRBJ2-2; TRBD1 matches at 9 bases. Germline CDR1 and CDR2: SNHLY and FYNNEI. The CDR3 is 17 residues long. The V gene end was trimmed by 5 bases and the J gene end by 0 bases; junction bases not matched to a gene: 7. The CDR3 region is CASSPLDRGPNTGELFF. The DNA of the CDR3 is TGTGCCAGCAGTCCCCTGGACAGGGGCCCGAACACCGGGGAGCTGTTTTTT.

The chain links TRBV6-5 to TRBJ1-1, with unresolved D. V lost 7 bases, J lost 2 bases, and 14 bases lay in between. The germline V gene encodes CDR1 MNHEY and CDR2 SVGAGI. This CDR3 comprises 14 residues. CDR3 coding DNA: TGTGCCAGCACCAGCGGGATAATTAACACTGAAGCTTTCTTT. It yields the protein CASTSGIINTEAFF.

V usage is TRBV7-3 and J usage is TRBJ2-2, with 12 bases identical to TRBD2. Trimming removed 3 bases from V and 5 bases from J; junction bases left unmatched: 1. The CDR3 is 15 amino acids. The germline gives CDR1 SGHTA, CDR2 FQGTGA. DNA of the CDR3: TGTGCCAGCAGCTTGGGACTAGCGGGTACCGGGGAGCTGTTTTTT. Protein sequence: CASSLGLAGTGELFF.

This chain joins TRBV6-1 and TRBJ2-7; TRBD2 aligns across 7 bases. Unmatched junction bases numbered 10, after V lost 3 bases and J lost 5 bases. Germline lookup yields CDR1 MNHNS and CDR2 SASEGT. This CDR3 has 15 residues. This CDR3 reads CASSETGEGFNEQYF. In DNA form, the CDR3 reads TGTGCCAGCAGTGAGACTGGGGAGGGGTTCAACGAGCAGTACTTC.

This sequence joins TRBV5-8 and TRBJ2-7; 8 bases are a match to TRBD1. The CDR3 has 16 residues. Losses at the gene ends were 5 bases for V and 3 bases for J; bases not matched to a gene: 13. Germline V gene sequence: CDR1 SGHTS, CDR2 YDEGEE. In DNA form, the CDR3 reads TGTGCCAGCAGGATATCGGGACAGGTAACAAACTACGAGCAGTACTTC. Protein product: CASRISGQVTNYEQYF.

The V and J genes are TRBV10-3 and TRBJ1-2, with D possibly matching TRBD1 (5 bases). Germline CDR1 reads ENHRY; CDR2 reads SYGVKD. Trimming pared 7 bases from V and 2 bases from J, leaving 17 bases between. The CDR3 contains 15 residues. The CDR3 reads CAITSDSGRNYGYTF. The CDR3 DNA sequence: TGTGCCATCACCTCCGACAGTGGGAGGAACTATGGCTACACCTTC.

This chain uses TRBV27 with TRBJ1-6, with D tentatively TRBD1 (6 bases). Trimming shortened V by 5 bases and J by 9 bases, and 14 bases separated the two germline ends. Germline values: CDR1 MNHEY, CDR2 SMNVEV (reference sequence). This CDR3 is 14 amino acids long. This CDR3 is CASSQGGLGSPLHF. The CDR3 DNA reads TGTGCCAGCAGTCAAGGGGGTCTAGGTTCACCCCTCCACTTT.

V is TRBV5-1 and J is TRBJ1-5; D call uncertain. Germline V lookup: CDR1 SGHRS, CDR2 YFSETQ. Trimming took off 1 base at V and 2 bases at J, with 10 bases between the two ends. CDR3 size: 15 residues. CDR3 coding DNA: TGCGCCAGCAGCTTGACGGGAACCGGCAATCAGCCCCAGCATTTT. As protein: CASSLTGTGNQPQHF.

The chain has TRBV9 and TRBJ2-3, with 10 bases matching TRBD2. With 3 bases clipped from V and 2 bases from J, the junction kept 3 bases outside the gene matches. The CDR3 covers 15 residues. CDR1 is SGDLS and CDR2 is YYNGEE in the germline V gene. CDR3 in DNA: TGTGCCAGCAGCGCCACTAGCGGGACCACAGATACGCAGTATTTT. It specifies CASSATSGTTDTQYF.

The chain is built from TRBV6-5 and TRBJ2-7; 7 bases fit TRBD2. V gave up 2 bases and J gave up 2 bases; unmatched junction bases: 6. This CDR3 is built from 15 residues. Germline CDR1 and CDR2: MNHEY and SVGAGI. This CDR3 is CASSYGDYTAYEQYF. The DNA for the CDR3 is TGTGCCAGCAGTTACGGGGACTACACCGCCTACGAGCAGTACTTC.

The chain links TRBV7-3 to TRBJ2-6; D perhaps matches TRBD1 (6 bases). The CDR3 spans 20 residues. V was cut by 1 base and J by 0 bases, with 19 bases left in between. From germline, CDR1 is SGHTA and CDR2 FQGTGA. The CDR3, as DNA: TGTGCCAGCAGCTTAATGGGTTTGGACAGCTCCCCCTCTGGGGCCAACGTCCTGACTTTC. Its translation is CASSLMGLDSSPSGANVLTF.

The chain links TRBV7-3 to TRBJ1-1; D is unclear. The germline V and J ends were trimmed by 1 base and 0 bases, with 9 bases remaining between them. Germline-derived CDR1 and CDR2 are SGHTA and FQGTGA. The CDR3 covers 15 residues. CDR3 nucleotides: TGTGCCAGCAGCTTAAATCCCTTTATGAACACTGAAGCTTTCTTT. Translated: CASSLNPFMNTEAFF.

This chain connects TRBV28 to TRBJ2-6; the D gene is possibly TRBD1 (5 bases). Germline V lookup: CDR1 MDHEN, CDR2 SYDVKM. This CDR3 contains 20 residues. Trimming took 2 bases from V and 0 from J, leaving 20 bases between them. CDR3: CASSLSFGRQPLSGANVLTF. DNA of the CDR3: TGTGCCAGCAGTTTAAGTTTCGGCCGACAGCCGCTCTCTGGGGCCAACGTCCTGACTTTC.

This rearrangement joins TRBV18 to TRBJ2-1; D gene uncertain. CDR1 and CDR2 (germline): KGHSH, LQKENI. The CDR3 runs 15 residues. Deletions cut 4 bases from V and 2 bases from J, with 12 bases between. Here the CDR3 reads CASSLGEAAYNEQFF. The DNA of the CDR3 is TGTGCCAGCTCACTCGGAGAGGCAGCCTACAATGAGCAGTTCTTC.

V gene TRBV28 combines with J gene TRBJ1-2; 7 nucleotides match TRBD1. The CDR3 runs to 14 residues. The V segment lost 7 bases and the J segment 4 bases; nucleotides outside the gene matches: 9. From germline, CDR1 is MDHEN and CDR2 SYDVKM. CDR3 DNA: TGTGCCAGCATTTCTGTAGGGGGCCTCTATGGCTACACCTTC. It specifies CASISVGGLYGYTF.

The CDR3 DNA is TGCGCCAGCAGCCAAGGGACAGGGAGCTCCTACGAGCAGTACTTC. Its translation: CASSQGTGSSYEQYF. This rearrangement joins TRBV4-1 to TRBJ2-7; TRBD1 aligns across 8 bases. Germline V CDR1 and CDR2: MGHRA, YSYEKL. With V trimmed by 1 base and J by 0 bases, 2 bases remained unmatched. The CDR3 loop spans 15 amino acids.

The V gene is TRBV4-1, the J gene TRBJ2-1, with a possible D match to TRBD2 (6 bases). CDR1 is MGHRA and CDR2 is YSYEKL in the germline V gene. V lost 0 bases and J lost 6, with 15 bases in between. This CDR3 contains 16 residues. CDR3 DNA: TGCGCCAGCAGCCAAGATATTGGGGACTCAACCAATGAGCAGTTCTTC. This gives the protein CASSQDIGDSTNEQFF.

This clone showed up just a few times. V is TRBV4-1 and J is TRBJ1-2; TRBD1 aligns across 7 bases. This CDR3 contains 14 residues. Germline CDR1 and CDR2: MGHRA and YSYEKL. J was trimmed by 8 bases and V by 5 bases; bases with no gene match: 11. The CDR3 DNA follows: TGCGCCAGCAGCACCGAGACAGGGCCGGGGGGCTACACCTTC. Translated: CASSTETGPGGYTF.

This chain links TRBV7-9 with TRBJ1-4, with 8 bases fitting TRBD1. The CDR3 sequence is 16 residues long. V trimming: 7 bases; J trimming: 1 base; junction bases outside the gene matches: 8. The germline gives CDR1 SEHNR, CDR2 FQNEAQ (reference sequence). CDR3 region: CASTGQVLGTNEKLFF. DNA of the CDR3: TGTGCCAGCACGGGACAGGTCCTCGGAACTAATGAAAAACTGTTTTTT.

The V call is TRBV27, the J call TRBJ2-1, with no clear D. Trimming took off 7 bases at V and 4 bases at J, with 11 bases between the two ends. There are 13 residues in the CDR3. Germline V gene sequence: CDR1 MNHEY, CDR2 SMNVEV (reference sequence). This CDR3 reads CASTPTEYNEQFF. CDR3 DNA sequence: TGTGCCAGCACCCCCACAGAATACAATGAGCAGTTCTTC.

The J gene is TRBJ1-6, the V gene TRBV11-3, with D possibly being TRBD1 (5 bases). CDR1 is SGHNT and CDR2 is YENEEA in the germline V gene. Trimming removed 2 bases from V and 7 bases from J, with 15 bases in between. The CDR3 extends over 16 amino acids. As DNA, the CDR3 is TGTGCCAGCAGCTTACTCCCCAGGGCGGGGAATTCACCCCTCCACTTT. Translated, it gives CASSLLPRAGNSPLHF.

The rearrangement links TRBV6-1 to TRBJ2-4; perhaps TRBD1 as D (6 bases). The CDR3 is 16 amino acids. Germline loops: CDR1 MNHNS, CDR2 SASEGT. V lost 0 bases and J 2 bases, leaving 11 bases between the germline ends. The CDR3 coding sequence is TGTGCCAGCAGTGAAGCCCTAGGGGGTACCAAAAACATTCAGTACTTC. This translates into CASSEALGGTKNIQYF.

Remarks on this clone: The sample holds other DNA sequences that translate to the same CDR3. V gene TRBV4-2 combines with J gene TRBJ1-1; 8 nucleotides match TRBD1. Trimming at V came to 4 bases and at J to 4 bases, leaving 11 bases not matched to a gene. This CDR3 spans 16 amino acids. Germline lookup yields CDR1 LGHNA and CDR2 YNFKEQ. The CDR3: CASSPLPQGAGTEAFF. As DNA, the CDR3 is TGTGCCAGCAGCCCTCTCCCGCAGGGGGCCGGCACTGAAGCTTTCTTT.

The rearrangement links TRBV5-8 to TRBJ1-5; 10 bases match TRBD1. This CDR3 has 15 amino acids. Trimming cost V 4 bases and J 4 bases; bases outside gene matches: 5. Germline loops: CDR1 SGHTS, CDR2 YDEGEE. The CDR3 here is CASSAGTGDNQPQHF. In nucleotides, the CDR3 is TGTGCCAGCAGCGCCGGGACAGGGGATAATCAGCCCCAGCATTTT.

The chain has TRBV5-1 and TRBJ1-5; possibly TRBD1 for D (5 bases). CDR3 size: 16 residues. Germline-derived CDR1 and CDR2 are SGHRS and YFSETQ. V was shortened by 0 bases and J by 1 base, with 11 bases between the two germline ends. In DNA, the CDR3 is TGCGCCAGCAGCTTGGATGGGGCGGGAAGCAATCAGCCCCAGCATTTT. Its translation is CASSLDGAGSNQPQHF.

This rearrangement joins TRBV7-3 to TRBJ2-2; 7 bases fit TRBD2. Losses at the gene ends were 5 bases for V and 1 base for J; bases not matched to a gene: 4. Per germline, CDR1 SGHTA and CDR2 FQGTGA. This CDR3 spans 15 amino acids. The CDR3 here is CASSATSRNTGELFF. In DNA, the CDR3 is TGTGCCAGCAGCGCGACTAGCCGGAACACCGGGGAGCTGTTTTTT.